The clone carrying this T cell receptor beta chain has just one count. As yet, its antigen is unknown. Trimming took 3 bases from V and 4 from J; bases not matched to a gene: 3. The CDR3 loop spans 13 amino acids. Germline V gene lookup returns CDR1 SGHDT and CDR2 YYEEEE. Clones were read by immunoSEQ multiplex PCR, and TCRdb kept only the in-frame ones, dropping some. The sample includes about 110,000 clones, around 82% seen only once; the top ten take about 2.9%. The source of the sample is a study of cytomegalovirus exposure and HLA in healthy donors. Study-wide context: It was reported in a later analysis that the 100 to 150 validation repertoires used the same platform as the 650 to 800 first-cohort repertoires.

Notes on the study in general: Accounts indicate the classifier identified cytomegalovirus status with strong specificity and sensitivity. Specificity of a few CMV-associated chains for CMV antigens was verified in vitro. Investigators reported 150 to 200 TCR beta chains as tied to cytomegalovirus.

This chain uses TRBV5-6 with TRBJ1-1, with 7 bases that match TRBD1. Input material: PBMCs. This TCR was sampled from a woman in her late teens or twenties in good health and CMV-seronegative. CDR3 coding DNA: TGTGCCAGCAGCTCGGGACAGACCACTGAAGCTTTCTTT. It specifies CASSSGQTTEAFF.